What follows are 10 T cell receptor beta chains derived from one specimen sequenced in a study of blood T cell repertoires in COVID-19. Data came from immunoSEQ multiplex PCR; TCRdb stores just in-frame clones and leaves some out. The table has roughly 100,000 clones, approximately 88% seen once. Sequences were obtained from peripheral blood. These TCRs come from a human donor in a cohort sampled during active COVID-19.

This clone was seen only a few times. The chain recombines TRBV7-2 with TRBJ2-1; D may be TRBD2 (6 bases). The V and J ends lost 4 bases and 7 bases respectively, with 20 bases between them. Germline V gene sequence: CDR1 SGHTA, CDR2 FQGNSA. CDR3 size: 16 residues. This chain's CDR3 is CASSSPGTGFVNEQFF. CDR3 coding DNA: TGTGCCAGCAGCTCCCCCGGGACTGGGTTTGTGAATGAGCAGTTCTTC.

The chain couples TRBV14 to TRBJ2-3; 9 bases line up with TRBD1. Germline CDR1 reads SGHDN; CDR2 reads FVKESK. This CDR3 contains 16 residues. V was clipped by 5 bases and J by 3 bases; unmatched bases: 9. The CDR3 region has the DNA TGTGCCAGCAGCGTAGGGACAGGGAGTCTTACAGATACGCAGTATTTT. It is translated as CASSVGTGSLTDTQYF.

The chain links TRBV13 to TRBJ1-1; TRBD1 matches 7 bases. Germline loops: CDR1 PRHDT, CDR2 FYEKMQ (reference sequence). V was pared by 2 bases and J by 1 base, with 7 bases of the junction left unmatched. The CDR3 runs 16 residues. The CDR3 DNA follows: TGTGCCAGCAGCTTATTAGAAAGGGGGCAGAACACTGAAGCTTTCTTT. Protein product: CASSLLERGQNTEAFF.

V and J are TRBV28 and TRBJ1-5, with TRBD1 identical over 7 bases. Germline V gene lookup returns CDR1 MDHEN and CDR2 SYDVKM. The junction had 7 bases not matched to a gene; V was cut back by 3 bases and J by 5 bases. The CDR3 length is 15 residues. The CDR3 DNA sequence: TGTGCCAGCAGTTTCGTTGGGACAGCAGATCAGCCCCAGCATTTT. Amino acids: CASSFVGTADQPQHF.

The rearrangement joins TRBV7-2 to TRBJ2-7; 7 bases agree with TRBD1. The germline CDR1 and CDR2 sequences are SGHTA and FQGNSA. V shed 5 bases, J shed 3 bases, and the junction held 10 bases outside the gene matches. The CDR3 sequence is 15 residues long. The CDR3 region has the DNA TGTGCCAGCAGCATTGATGGACAGGCCTTCTACGAGCAGTACTTC. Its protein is CASSIDGQAFYEQYF.

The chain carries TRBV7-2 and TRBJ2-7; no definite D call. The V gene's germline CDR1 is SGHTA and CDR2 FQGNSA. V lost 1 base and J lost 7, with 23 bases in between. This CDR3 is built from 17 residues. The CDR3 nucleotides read TGTGCCAGCAGCTTAGTGAGTCTCAGCGTATCCTCTGGGGAGCAGTACTTC. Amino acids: CASSLVSLSVSSGEQYF.

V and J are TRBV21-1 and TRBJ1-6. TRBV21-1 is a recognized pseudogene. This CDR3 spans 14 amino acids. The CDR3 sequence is CASSRRGGGSPLHF. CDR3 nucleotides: TGTGCCAGCAGCCGCCGGGGGGGTGGTTCACCCCTCCACTTT.

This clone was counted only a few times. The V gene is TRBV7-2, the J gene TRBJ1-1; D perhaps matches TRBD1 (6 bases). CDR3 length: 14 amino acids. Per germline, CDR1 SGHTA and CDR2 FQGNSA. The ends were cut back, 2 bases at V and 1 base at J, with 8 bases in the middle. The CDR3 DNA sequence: TGTGCCAGCAGCTTAACAGGGAGGAACACTGAAGCTTTCTTT. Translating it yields CASSLTGRNTEAFF.

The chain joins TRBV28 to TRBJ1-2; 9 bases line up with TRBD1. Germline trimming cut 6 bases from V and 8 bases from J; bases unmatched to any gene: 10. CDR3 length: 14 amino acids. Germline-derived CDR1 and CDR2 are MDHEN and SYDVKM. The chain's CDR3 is CASSVGDRVPGYTF. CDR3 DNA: TGTGCCAGCAGCGTGGGGGACAGGGTCCCCGGCTACACCTTC.

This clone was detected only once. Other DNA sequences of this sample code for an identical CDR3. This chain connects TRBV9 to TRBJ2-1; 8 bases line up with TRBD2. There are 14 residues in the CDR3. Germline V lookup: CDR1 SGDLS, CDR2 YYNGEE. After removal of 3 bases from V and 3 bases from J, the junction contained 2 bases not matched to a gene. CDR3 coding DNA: TGTGCCAGCAGCGACAGCGGGGGCTACAATGAGCAGTTCTTC. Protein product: CASSDSGGYNEQFF. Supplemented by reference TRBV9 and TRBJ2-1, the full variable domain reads DSGVTQTPKHLITATGQRVTLRCSPRSGDLSVYWYQQSLDQGLQFLIQYYNGEERAKGNILERFSAQQFPDLHSELNLSSLELGDSALYFCASSDSGGYNEQFFGPGTRLTVL.